This T cell receptor beta chain was found in a study of shared clonotypes between healthy human individuals. This table comes from immunoSEQ multiplex PCR, and its TCRdb copy is limited to in-frame clones, with some not included. The table shows about 1.5 million clones, with 95% to 99% occurring only once. Worth noting for this clone: Its target is unknown.

This CDR3 has 17 residues. Germline CDR1 SEHNR, CDR2 FQNEAQ (reference sequence). The ends were cut back, 4 bases at V and 5 bases at J, with 23 bases in the middle. Study outcomes and limitations: Clonotype sharing among donors, it was expected, would be affected by sequencing depth. For naive CD4 cells, roughly 5% of clonotypes were shared across a few donors. The study generally estimated greater richness for naive than memory subsets. Represented genetic and exposure-history diversity was restricted by having few donors.

The sequencing sample was made of naive CD4+ T cells sorted from blood. The subset was: CD45RA+ positively selected. This receptor was taken from a man under 40 in good health. The rearrangement links TRBV7-9 to TRBJ2-5, with D possibly being TRBD1 (5 bases). The CDR3, as DNA: TGTGCCAGCAGCTCGCCAAAACGACAGAAACGGCGGGAGACCCAGTACTTC. Its protein product is CASSSPKRQKRRETQYF. Based on the CDR3 plus reference TRBV7-9 and TRBJ2-5, the full variable domain is DTGVSQNPRHKITKRGQNVTFRCDPISEHNRLYWYRQTLGQGPEFLTYFQNEAQLEKSRLLSDRFSAERPKGSFSTLEIQRTEQGDSAMYLCASSSPKRQKRRETQYFGPGTRLLVL.